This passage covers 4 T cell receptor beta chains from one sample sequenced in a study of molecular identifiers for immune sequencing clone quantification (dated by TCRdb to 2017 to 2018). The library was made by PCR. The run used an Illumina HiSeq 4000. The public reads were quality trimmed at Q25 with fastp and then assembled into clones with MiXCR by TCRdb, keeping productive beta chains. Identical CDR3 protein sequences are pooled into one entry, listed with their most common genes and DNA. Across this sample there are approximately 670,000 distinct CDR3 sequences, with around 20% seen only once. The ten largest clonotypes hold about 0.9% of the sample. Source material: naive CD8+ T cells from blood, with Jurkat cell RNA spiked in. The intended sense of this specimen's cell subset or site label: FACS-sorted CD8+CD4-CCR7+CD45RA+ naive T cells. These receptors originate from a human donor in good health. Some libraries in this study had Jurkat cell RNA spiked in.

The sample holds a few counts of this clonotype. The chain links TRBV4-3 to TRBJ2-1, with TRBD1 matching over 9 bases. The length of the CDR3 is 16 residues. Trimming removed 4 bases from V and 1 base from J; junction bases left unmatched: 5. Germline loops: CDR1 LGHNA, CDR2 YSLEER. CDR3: CASSPGTGWSYNEQFF. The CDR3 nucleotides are TGCGCCAGCAGCCCCGGGACAGGGTGGTCCTACAATGAGCAGTTCTTC.

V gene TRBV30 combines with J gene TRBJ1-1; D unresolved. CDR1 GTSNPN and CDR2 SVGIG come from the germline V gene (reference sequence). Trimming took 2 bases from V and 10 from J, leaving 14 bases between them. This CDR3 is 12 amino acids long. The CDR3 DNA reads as TGTGCCTGGAGTCAGCTCGGGCCGATAGCTTTCTTT. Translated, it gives CAWSQLGPIAFF.

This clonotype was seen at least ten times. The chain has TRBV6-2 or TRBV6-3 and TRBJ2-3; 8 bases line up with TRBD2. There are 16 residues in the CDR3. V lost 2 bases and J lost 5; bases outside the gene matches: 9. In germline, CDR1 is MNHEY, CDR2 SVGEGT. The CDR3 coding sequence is TGTGCCAGCAGTTACATGGTTGGTAGCGGGGAAGATACGCAGTATTTT. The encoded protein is CASSYMVGSGEDTQYF.

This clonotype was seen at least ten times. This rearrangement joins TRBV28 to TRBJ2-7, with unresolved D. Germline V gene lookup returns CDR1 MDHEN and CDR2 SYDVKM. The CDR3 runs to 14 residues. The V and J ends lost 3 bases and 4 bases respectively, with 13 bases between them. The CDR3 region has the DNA TGTGCCAGCAGTTTGCCCCCCCCAGGATACGAGCAGTACTTC. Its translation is CASSLPPPGYEQYF. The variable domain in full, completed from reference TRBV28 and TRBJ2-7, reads DVKVTQSSRYLVKRTGEKVFLECVQDMDHENMFWYRQDPGLGLRLIYFSYDVKMKEKGDIPEGYSVSREKKERFSLILESASTNQTSMYLCASSLPPPGYEQYFGPGTRLTVT.